This T cell receptor (beta chain) was found in a study of OX40 agonist ivuxolimab in advanced cancers. Study-level findings and limits: Low normalized T-cell clonal expansion was also seen in some nonresponders. Partial responders treated at 0.1-3.0 mg/kg exhibited clonal expansion among the lowest measured. Compared with CD4+, CD8+ T cells on average had more expanded clones. Specificity for antigen went undetermined in the expanded peripheral T cells.

The V segment lost 4 bases and the J segment 5 bases; nucleotides outside the gene matches: 10. The germline V gene has CDR1 SGHRS and CDR2 YFSETQ. This CDR3 has 15 residues. Details on this clone: Antigen specificity is unknown.

Produced via immunoSEQ multiplex PCR; TCRdb's table is partial and in-frame only. Of 90,000 to 120,000 clones detected, 91% appear once; the ten largest clones hold roughly 1.3%. This specimen consisted of CD4+ or CD8+ T cells sorted from blood, obtained in a trial of the OX40 agonist ivuxolimab. This chain joins TRBV5-1 and TRBJ2-5, with 8 nucleotides matching TRBD2. The receptor was isolated from an adult with an advanced solid tumor such as melanoma, head and neck, liver or kidney cancer. DNA for the CDR3: TGCGCCAGCAGCGGAACCGGGACTAGGGGTGAGACCCAGTACTTC. The encoded protein is CASSGTGTRGETQYF.